Listed below are T cell receptor beta chains from one sample, sequenced in a study of graft-versus-host responses after intestinal transplantation. No cognate antigen is known for these TCRs. Some clones are missing from TCRdb's copy, which holds only in-frame ones; the method was immunoSEQ multiplex PCR. Among some 86,000 clones listed, just over 90% were seen once. Material: unstimulated CD8+ T cells sorted from spleen or lymph node cells, obtained before intestinal transplant. These receptors were obtained from a human donor who received an intestinal transplant. Each CDR3 is given with its conserved first and last residue. A D gene is named only where the DNA matches it firmly. Clone size is not always given. Where it is, it says once, few, many or a class for expanded clones.

cdr3_aa: CASSGIRREQYF; cdr3_nt: TGCGCCAGCAGTGGGATCAGGAGGGAGCAGTACTTC; j_call: TRBJ2-7; clone_size: NA; d_call: NA; v_call: TRBV10-1
cdr3_aa: CASSRGTGNSPLHF; cdr3_nt: TGTGCCAGCAGTCGCGGGACAGGAAATTCACCCCTCCACTTT; j_call: TRBJ1-6; clone_size: NA; d_call: TRBD1; v_call: TRBV6-1
cdr3_aa: CASSEGLAGGRQETQYF; cdr3_nt: TGTGCCAGCAGTGAAGGACTAGCGGGAGGGCGGCAAGAGACCCAGTACTTC; j_call: TRBJ2-5; clone_size: NA; d_call: TRBD2; v_call: TRBV2
cdr3_aa: CASSLFSPAGGASEKLFF; cdr3_nt: TGTGCCAGCAGCCTATTTTCCCCCGCAGGGGGCGCGAGTGAAAAACTGTTTTTT; j_call: TRBJ1-4; clone_size: NA; d_call: TRBD1; v_call: TRBV7-6
cdr3_aa: CASSRYPLRGLTEAFF; cdr3_nt: TGCGCCAGCAGCCGATACCCCCTAAGAGGGTTAACTGAAGCTTTCTTT; j_call: TRBJ1-1; clone_size: once; d_call: NA; v_call: TRBV4-1
cdr3_aa: CASSQDRVTGRNYEQYF; cdr3_nt: TGTGCCAGCAGCCAAGATCGGGTGACAGGGAGGAACTACGAGCAGTACTTC; j_call: TRBJ2-7; clone_size: NA; d_call: NA; v_call: TRBV14
cdr3_aa: CASSLQGAEETQYF; cdr3_nt: TGCGCCAGCAGCTTACAGGGGGCGGAGGAGACCCAGTACTTC; j_call: TRBJ2-5; clone_size: NA; d_call: TRBD1; v_call: TRBV5-1
cdr3_aa: CASSGVTNEKLFF; cdr3_nt: TGCGCCAGCTCCGGGGTAACTAATGAAAAACTGTTTTTT; j_call: TRBJ1-4; clone_size: NA; d_call: NA; v_call: TRBV4-1
cdr3_aa: CASSLGLAGGGETQYF; cdr3_nt: TGCGCCAGCAGCTTGGGCCTAGCGGGAGGCGGTGAGACCCAGTACTTC; j_call: TRBJ2-5; clone_size: NA; d_call: TRBD2; v_call: TRBV5-1
cdr3_aa: CASSLDSTPSPWGYTF; cdr3_nt: TGCGCCAGCAGCTTGGACTCCACGCCCTCTCCCTGGGGCTACACCTTC; j_call: TRBJ1-2; clone_size: NA; d_call: NA; v_call: TRBV5-1
cdr3_aa: CAWSVRRGQETQYF; cdr3_nt: TGTGCCTGGAGTGTACGGAGGGGGCAAGAGACCCAGTACTTC; j_call: TRBJ2-5; clone_size: NA; d_call: NA; v_call: TRBV30
cdr3_aa: CASSPGQGTEAFF; cdr3_nt: TGTGCCAGCAGTCCGGGACAGGGAACTGAAGCTTTCTTT; j_call: TRBJ1-1; clone_size: NA; d_call: TRBD1; v_call: TRBV27
cdr3_aa: CASSYSVGNTDTQYF; cdr3_nt: TGTGCCAGCAGTTACTCTGTTGGTAACACAGATACGCAGTATTTT; j_call: TRBJ2-3; clone_size: NA; d_call: NA; v_call: TRBV6-5
cdr3_aa: CASSKNAGTGVENTF; cdr3_nt: TGTGCCAGCAGTAAAAACGCCGGGACAGGGGTTGAGAACACCTTC; j_call: TRBJ1-2; clone_size: NA; d_call: TRBD1; v_call: TRBV6-1
cdr3_aa: CASSQPEDREAGNTIYF; cdr3_nt: TGCGCCAGCAGCCAACCCGAGGACAGGGAGGCTGGAAACACCATATATTTT; j_call: TRBJ1-3; clone_size: NA; d_call: TRBD1; v_call: TRBV4-1
cdr3_aa: CASSTTGGFTNEKLFF; cdr3_nt: TGTGCCAGTAGCACAACAGGGGGATTTACTAATGAAAAACTGTTTTTT; j_call: TRBJ1-4; clone_size: NA; d_call: TRBD1; v_call: TRBV19
cdr3_aa: CASSLDGFERHTQYF; cdr3_nt: TGCGCCAGCAGCTTGGACGGGTTTGAGCGGCATACGCAGTATTTT; j_call: TRBJ2-3; clone_size: NA; d_call: NA; v_call: TRBV5-1
cdr3_aa: CASSLSGLGGYTF; cdr3_nt: TGTGCCAGCAGTTTATCAGGGCTCGGTGGCTACACCTTC; j_call: TRBJ1-2; clone_size: NA; d_call: NA; v_call: TRBV27
cdr3_aa: CASSGRGGAYEQYF; cdr3_nt: TGTGCCAGCAGCGGCAGAGGTGGTGCCTACGAGCAGTACTTC; j_call: TRBJ2-7; clone_size: once; d_call: NA; v_call: TRBV7-9
cdr3_aa: CASSLGGLLYGYTF; cdr3_nt: TGTGCCAGTTCCCTAGGGGGGCTGCTCTATGGCTACACCTTC; j_call: TRBJ1-2; clone_size: NA; d_call: NA; v_call: TRBV6-5
cdr3_aa: CASSSFGGSNQPQHF; cdr3_nt: TGTGCCAGCAGTTCTTTTGGGGGGAGCAATCAGCCCCAGCATTTT; j_call: TRBJ1-5; clone_size: NA; d_call: NA; v_call: TRBV27
cdr3_aa: CASRRAWETQYF; cdr3_nt: TGTGCCAGCAGACGGGCTTGGGAGACCCAGTACTTC; j_call: TRBJ2-5; clone_size: NA; d_call: NA; v_call: TRBV6-1
cdr3_aa: CASSLGDNQPQHF; cdr3_nt: TGTGCCAGCAGCTTAGGGGACAACCAGCCCCAGCATTTT; j_call: TRBJ1-5; clone_size: NA; d_call: NA; v_call: TRBV7-2
cdr3_aa: CASSRGNTEAFF; cdr3_nt: TGTGCCAGCAGTCGGGGAAACACTGAAGCTTTCTTT; j_call: TRBJ1-1; clone_size: NA; d_call: NA; v_call: TRBV5-6
cdr3_aa: CATSHTQETQYF; cdr3_nt: TGTGCCACCAGCCATACCCAAGAGACCCAGTACTTC; j_call: TRBJ2-5; clone_size: NA; d_call: NA; v_call: TRBV15
cdr3_aa: CASSLTGGRSNQPQHF; cdr3_nt: TGTGCCAGCAGCCTAACGGGGGGAAGATCGAATCAGCCCCAGCATTTT; j_call: TRBJ1-5; clone_size: medium-sized; d_call: NA; v_call: TRBV11-2
cdr3_aa: CASLTGDNEQFF; cdr3_nt: TGCGCCAGCCTTACAGGGGACAATGAGCAGTTCTTC; j_call: TRBJ2-1; clone_size: NA; d_call: TRBD1; v_call: TRBV5-1
cdr3_aa: CASSSPSAAGAYNEQFF; cdr3_nt: TGTGCCAGCAGCTCTCCTAGCGCCGCAGGGGCCTACAATGAGCAGTTCTTC; j_call: TRBJ2-1; clone_size: NA; d_call: NA; v_call: TRBV11-2
cdr3_aa: CASVPGQNTEAFF; cdr3_nt: TGTGCCAGCGTCCCGGGACAGAACACTGAAGCTTTCTTT; j_call: TRBJ1-1; clone_size: NA; d_call: NA; v_call: TRBV7-9
cdr3_aa: CASSRKVDSNQPQHF; cdr3_nt: TGTGCCAGCAGCCGAAAGGTAGATAGCAATCAGCCCCAGCATTTT; j_call: TRBJ1-5; clone_size: NA; d_call: NA; v_call: TRBV6-6
cdr3_aa: CASSFRTTPDTQYF; cdr3_nt: TGTGCCAGCAGCTTTCGGACAACACCAGATACGCAGTATTTT; j_call: TRBJ2-3; clone_size: NA; d_call: NA; v_call: TRBV13
cdr3_aa: CASSSLGRETQYF; cdr3_nt: TGTGCCAGCAGTTCCCTCGGGCGGGAGACCCAGTACTTC; j_call: TRBJ2-5; clone_size: NA; d_call: NA; v_call: TRBV27
cdr3_aa: CASSQDWRGGESPLHF; cdr3_nt: TGCGCCAGCAGCCAAGATTGGCGGGGGGGGGAGTCACCCCTCCACTTT; j_call: TRBJ1-6; clone_size: NA; d_call: NA; v_call: TRBV4-1
cdr3_aa: CASSLDYRDFKETQYF; cdr3_nt: TGTGCCAGCAGCTTAGATTACAGGGATTTTAAAGAGACCCAGTACTTC; j_call: TRBJ2-5; clone_size: once; d_call: NA; v_call: TRBV11-2
cdr3_aa: CASSEVTSGTDTQYF; cdr3_nt: TGTGCCAGCAGTGAAGTGACTAGCGGCACAGATACGCAGTATTTT; j_call: TRBJ2-3; clone_size: NA; d_call: TRBD2; v_call: TRBV6-1
cdr3_aa: CASSHPPGQGAGPNYGYTF; cdr3_nt: TGTGCCAGCAGCCACCCCCCGGGACAGGGGGCCGGACCCAACTATGGCTACACCTTC; j_call: TRBJ1-2; clone_size: NA; d_call: TRBD1; v_call: TRBV5-5
cdr3_aa: CASSFGEIGRAKNIQYF; cdr3_nt: TGTGCCAGCAGTTTTGGGGAAATTGGGAGGGCCAAAAACATTCAGTACTTC; j_call: TRBJ2-4; clone_size: NA; d_call: NA; v_call: TRBV28
cdr3_aa: CASSVEGGGRAYQETQYF; cdr3_nt: TGTGCCAGCAGCGTCGAGGGAGGCGGGAGGGCATACCAAGAGACCCAGTACTTC; j_call: TRBJ2-5; clone_size: NA; d_call: TRBD2; v_call: TRBV9
cdr3_aa: CASSLLEGGNTGELFF; cdr3_nt: TGTGCCAGCAGCTTATTGGAGGGAGGGAACACCGGGGAGCTGTTTTTT; j_call: TRBJ2-2; clone_size: NA; d_call: NA; v_call: TRBV7-3
cdr3_aa: CATSRDTSGTYEQYF; cdr3_nt: TGTGCCACCAGCAGAGATACTAGCGGGACCTACGAGCAGTACTTC; j_call: TRBJ2-7; clone_size: NA; d_call: TRBD2; v_call: TRBV15
cdr3_aa: CASSQVPGIAEAFF; cdr3_nt: TGCGCCAGCAGCCAAGTGCCGGGGATCGCTGAAGCTTTCTTT; j_call: TRBJ1-1; clone_size: NA; d_call: NA; v_call: TRBV4-1
cdr3_aa: CASSLGDLAGATDTQYF; cdr3_nt: TGTGCCAGCAGCTTGGGGGATCTAGCGGGAGCAACAGATACGCAGTATTTT; j_call: TRBJ2-3; clone_size: NA; d_call: TRBD2; v_call: TRBV5-4
cdr3_aa: CASSQAFGGYTF; cdr3_nt: TGTGCCAGCAGCCAAGCGTTCGGAGGCTACACCTTC; j_call: TRBJ1-2; clone_size: NA; d_call: NA; v_call: TRBV5-6
cdr3_aa: CASSKVRKTGRRNTGELFF; cdr3_nt: TGTGCCAGCAGCAAAGTAAGGAAAACTGGTAGGAGGAACACCGGGGAGCTGTTTTTT; j_call: TRBJ2-2; clone_size: NA; d_call: NA; v_call: TRBV21-1
cdr3_aa: CASSPRQGAHPIHYGYTF; cdr3_nt: TGCGCCAGCAGCCCAAGACAGGGGGCTCACCCAATCCACTATGGCTACACCTTC; j_call: TRBJ1-2; clone_size: NA; d_call: TRBD1; v_call: TRBV4-1
cdr3_aa: CASRDAYGYTF; cdr3_nt: TGTGCCAGCAGGGACGCCTATGGCTACACCTTC; j_call: TRBJ1-2; clone_size: NA; d_call: NA; v_call: TRBV6-1
cdr3_aa: CASSSSLGGEDEQYF; cdr3_nt: TGTGCCAGCAGCTCCTCCCTGGGGGGAGAGGACGAGCAGTACTTC; j_call: TRBJ2-7; clone_size: NA; d_call: NA; v_call: TRBV13
cdr3_aa: CASSEWGNEQFF; cdr3_nt: TGCGCCAGCAGTGAATGGGGGAATGAGCAGTTCTTC; j_call: TRBJ2-1; clone_size: NA; d_call: NA; v_call: TRBV10-2
cdr3_aa: CASSQNNYGYTF; cdr3_nt: TGTGCCAGCAGCCAAAATAACTATGGCTACACCTTC; j_call: TRBJ1-2; clone_size: once; d_call: NA; v_call: TRBV14
cdr3_aa: CASSQESGDRAYEQYF; cdr3_nt: TGTGCCAGCAGCCAAGAGAGTGGAGACAGGGCCTACGAGCAGTACTTC; j_call: TRBJ2-7; clone_size: NA; d_call: TRBD1; v_call: TRBV14